The TCR beta chain described here comes from a study of T cells in Graves' hyperthyroidism and ophthalmopathy. Study-wide results and limits: Ophthalmopathy and stable hyperthyroidism were separated by a 13 V-J model. Expanded thyroid clonotypes (above 0.001) were mostly also found in blood.

Amplified TCR beta CDR3 regions came from RNA transcripts. HTBI primers were the set used in a first-round RT-PCR of the TCR CDR3. TCRdb re-derived calls from the multiplex PCR reads in MiXCR, one entry per CDR3 protein. The sample carries around 570,000 distinct CDR3 sequences, just under 20% recorded once. Germline-derived CDR1 and CDR2 are MNHNS and SASEGT. V was shortened by 0 bases and J by 5 bases, with 11 bases between the two germline ends. This CDR3 has 15 residues. In regard to this clonotype: What it binds is not known.

This sequence was found in a man aged 35-49 years with Graves' ophthalmopathy. The chain joins TRBV6-1 to TRBJ1-5; tentatively, D is TRBD1 (6 bases). The source material was blood. In DNA form, the CDR3 reads TGTGCCAGCAGTGAAGCGGGAGGGGGACATCAGCCCCAGCATTTT. Translating it yields CASSEAGGGHQPQHF.